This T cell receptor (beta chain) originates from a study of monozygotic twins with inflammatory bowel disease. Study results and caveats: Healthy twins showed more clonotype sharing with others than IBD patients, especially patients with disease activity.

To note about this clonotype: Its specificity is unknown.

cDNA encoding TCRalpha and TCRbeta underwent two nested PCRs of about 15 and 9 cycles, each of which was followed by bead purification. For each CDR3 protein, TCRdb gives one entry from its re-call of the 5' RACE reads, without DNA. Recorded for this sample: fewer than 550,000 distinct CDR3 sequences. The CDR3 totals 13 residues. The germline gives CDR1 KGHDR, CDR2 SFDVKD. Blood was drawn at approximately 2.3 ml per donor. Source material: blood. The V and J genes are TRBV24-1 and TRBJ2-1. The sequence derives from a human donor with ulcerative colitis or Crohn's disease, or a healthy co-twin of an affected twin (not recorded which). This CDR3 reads CATSDLGSDEQFF.